This T cell receptor (beta chain) was obtained from a study of blood T cell repertoires in COVID-19. The wider study: The study drew acute and convalescent COVID-19 samples from the United States, Italy and Spain. The analysed material was cDNA or gDNA that came from T cells, B-cell-depleted T cells, or PBMCs.

Authors' analysis steps: The authors estimated nucleated cell counts from reference gene primer amplification. TCRdb's table, derived via immunoSEQ multiplex PCR, lists solely in-frame clones and lacks some. The V and J calls and clone size were taken over from that table, and D and trimming were inferred from the DNA. The top ten clones hold around a sixth of a sample with approximately 270,000 clones, around 82% of them seen once. The V gene end was trimmed by 5 bases and the J gene end by 4 bases; junction bases not matched to a gene: 5. CDR3 size: 16 residues. The V gene's germline CDR1 is SGHTA and CDR2 FQGTGA.

The rearrangement joins TRBV7-3 to TRBJ2-3, with TRBD2 matching 14 bases. Sequenced material: peripheral blood. The source of this sequence is a person aged 70 to 85 with COVID-19, enrolled during active disease. The DNA of the CDR3 is TGTGCCAGCAGCGCAAGACTAGCGGGGGGGTCAGATACGCAGTATTTT. Translating it yields CASSARLAGGSDTQYF. Filled out from reference TRBV7-3 and TRBJ2-3, the complete variable domain reads GAGVSQTPSNKVTEKGKYVELRCDPISGHTALYWYRQSLGQGPEFLIYFQGTGAADDSGLPNDRFFAVRPEGSVSTLKIQRTERGDSAVYLCASSARLAGGSDTQYFGPGTRLTVL.